Here is one TCR beta chain with its context. Per germline, CDR1 KGHSH and CDR2 LQKENI. This CDR3 spans 14 amino acids. V dropped 7 bases and J dropped 6; count of bases not matched to a gene: 8. This specimen comes from a study of blood T cell repertoires in COVID-19. Study background: Collection of acute and convalescent COVID-19 samples took place in the United States, Italy and Spain. In each case, the material was cDNA or gDNA derived from T cells, B-cell-depleted T cells, or PBMCs.

Methods used by the authors: Amplified reference gene primers provided the basis for estimating nucleated cell counts. TCRdb keeps only in-frame clones here, not all; method: immunoSEQ multiplex PCR. V and J calls and clone size follow that table, whereas D and trimming were derived from the DNA. The repertoire includes 90,000 to 120,000 clones, roughly four fifths of them detected once, and about 5% sits in the top ten. The material sequenced was peripheral blood. The TCR comes from a man aged 60 to 75 with acute or convalescent COVID-19. The chain carries TRBV18 and TRBJ2-1; TRBD1 matches at 8 bases. DNA of the CDR3: TGTGCCAGCTTAGCCGACAGGGGTGGCAATGAGCAGTTCTTC. Amino acids: CASLADRGGNEQFF.